Sequencing of this TCR beta chain was carried out in a study of technical replicates of blood from several donors. Germline-derived CDR1 and CDR2 are SNHLY and FYNNEI. V was shortened by 6 bases and J by 5 bases, with 5 bases between the two germline ends. The CDR3 contains 11 residues. TCRdb's table, derived via immunoSEQ multiplex PCR, lists solely in-frame clones and lacks some. The sample consists of around 84,000 clones, 95% to 98% of them appearing once. The V gene is TRBV2, the J gene TRBJ2-1; no reliable D call. Sequenced input: T cells isolated from PBMCs. This receptor was obtained from a human donor in good health. As DNA, the CDR3 is TGTGCCAGCAGACTGAACAATGAGCAGTTCTTC. Translated: CASRLNNEQFF.